The 2 T cell receptor beta chains given below trace back to one sample, sequenced in a study of blood T cell repertoires in COVID-19. The data were produced by immunoSEQ multiplex PCR, yet TCRdb's version contains in-frame clones alone and is incomplete. The data show about 71,000 clones, 75% to 90% seen once. The sequenced material came from peripheral blood. All receptors derive from a man aged 25 to 40 with acute or convalescent COVID-19.

Remarks on this clone: A much larger clonotype is one base distant, so this may be a read error. This chain uses TRBV7-9 with TRBJ1-2; 8 bases line up with TRBD1. V lost 3 bases, J lost 4 bases, and 1 base stayed unmatched. The CDR3 is 13 amino acids. CDR1 SEHNR and CDR2 FQNEAQ come from the germline V gene (reference sequence). The CDR3 is CASSLTGAYGYTF. The CDR3 nucleotides read TGTGCCAGCAGCTTGACAGGGGCCTATGGCTACACCTTC.

The J gene is TRBJ1-5, the V gene TRBV15; the D gene is possibly TRBD1 (5 bases). This CDR3 spans 15 amino acids. Germline CDR1 is LNHNV and CDR2 is YYDKDF (reference sequence). V lost 0 bases to trimming and J lost 3 bases, with 9 bases between them. This CDR3 is CATSRDLGDNQPQHF. CDR3 DNA sequence: TGTGCCACCAGCAGAGATTTAGGGGACAATCAGCCCCAGCATTTT.